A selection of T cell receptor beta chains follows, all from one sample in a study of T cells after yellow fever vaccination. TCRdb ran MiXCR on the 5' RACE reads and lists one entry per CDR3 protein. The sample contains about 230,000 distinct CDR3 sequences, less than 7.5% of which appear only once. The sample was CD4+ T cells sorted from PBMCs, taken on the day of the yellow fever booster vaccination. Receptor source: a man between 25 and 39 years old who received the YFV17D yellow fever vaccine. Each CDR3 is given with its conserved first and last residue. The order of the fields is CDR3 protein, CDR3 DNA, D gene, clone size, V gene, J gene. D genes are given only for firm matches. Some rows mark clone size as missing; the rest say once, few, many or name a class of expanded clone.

CDR3: CASRVGLAGGYEQFF
DNA: TGTGCCAGCAGGGTTGGACTAGCGGGAGGGTATGAGCAGTTCTTC
D: TRBD2
size: many
V: TRBV28
J: TRBJ2-1

CDR3: CASSEATNTQYF
DNA: TGTGCCAGCAGTGAGGCCACCAATACGCAGTATTTT
D: NA
size: NA
V: TRBV2
J: TRBJ2-3

CDR3: CASWRAGGTEAFF
DNA: TGTGCCAGCTGGCGGGCCGGAGGCACTGAAGCTTTCTTT
D: NA
size: many
V: TRBV6-5
J: TRBJ1-1

CDR3: CASSYGTDTGELFF
DNA: TGTGCCAGCAGCTACGGGACGGACACCGGGGAGCTGTTTTTT
D: NA
size: many
V: TRBV2
J: TRBJ2-2

CDR3: CSSPGLAGGTQYF
DNA: TGCAGTAGCCCGGGACTAGCGGGAGGGACCCAGTACTTC
D: TRBD2
size: few
V: TRBV20-1
J: TRBJ2-5

CDR3: CASSTRSATGELFF
DNA: TGTGCCAGTAGTACGCGTTCAGCCACCGGGGAGCTGTTTTTT
D: NA
size: many
V: TRBV19
J: TRBJ2-2

CDR3: CSIRASGGETQYF
DNA: TGCAGTATCCGGGCCTCAGGGGGGGAGACCCAGTACTTC
D: NA
size: NA
V: TRBV29-1
J: TRBJ2-5

CDR3: CASSLDRAGADTQYF
DNA: TGTGCCAGCAGCCTTGACAGGGCTGGGGCAGATACGCAGTATTTT
D: TRBD1
size: many
V: TRBV6-2/TRBV6-3
J: TRBJ2-3

CDR3: CASSSRTDRSEQYF
DNA: TGCGCCAGCAGCTCTCGGACGGATCGTAGCGAGCAGTACTTC
D: NA
size: many
V: TRBV5-1
J: TRBJ2-7

CDR3: CAIRSSGGDQPQHF
DNA: TGTGCCATCAGAAGTTCAGGAGGGGATCAGCCCCAGCATTTT
D: NA
size: few
V: TRBV10-3
J: TRBJ1-5

CDR3: CASSPFNEQFF
DNA: TGTGCCAGCAGTCCCTTTAATGAGCAGTTCTTC
D: NA
size: many
V: TRBV12-3/TRBV12-4
J: TRBJ2-1

CDR3: CASSQVDEQYF
DNA: TGTGCCAGCAGCCAAGTAGATGAGCAGTACTTC
D: NA
size: many
V: TRBV7-2
J: TRBJ2-7

CDR3: CSANRDRLAYNEQFF
DNA: TGCAGTGCGAATAGGGACAGGTTAGCCTACAATGAGCAGTTCTTC
D: TRBD1
size: many
V: TRBV20-1
J: TRBJ2-1

CDR3: CASGDRAADTQYF
DNA: TGCGCCAGCGGAGACAGGGCCGCAGATACGCAGTATTTT
D: TRBD1
size: many
V: TRBV5-1
J: TRBJ2-3

CDR3: CASSARLAGNSETQYF
DNA: TGTGCCAGCAGCGCGCGACTAGCGGGAAATAGTGAGACCCAGTACTTC
D: TRBD2
size: many
V: TRBV7-2
J: TRBJ2-5

CDR3: CVSRGQGPREQYF
DNA: TGTGTTTCGCGCGGACAGGGTCCAAGGGAGCAGTACTTC
D: TRBD1
size: NA
V: TRBV28
J: TRBJ2-7

CDR3: CASRPGGLAGGRYNEQFF
DNA: TGTGCCAGCCGCCCCGGGGGACTAGCGGGAGGGCGTTACAATGAGCAGTTCTTC
D: TRBD2
size: many
V: TRBV27
J: TRBJ2-1

CDR3: CASSTRLAVSYEQYF
DNA: TGTGCCAGCAGCACCAGACTAGCGGTCTCCTACGAGCAGTACTTC
D: TRBD2
size: NA
V: TRBV7-2
J: TRBJ2-7

CDR3: CSARGWMMNTEAFF
DNA: TGCAGTGCCAGAGGTTGGATGATGAACACTGAAGCTTTCTTT
D: NA
size: few
V: TRBV20-1
J: TRBJ1-1

CDR3: CASSWSTGASPYEQYF
DNA: TGTGCCAGCAGCTGGTCGACAGGGGCGTCCCCCTACGAGCAGTACTTC
D: TRBD1
size: NA
V: TRBV5-5
J: TRBJ2-7

CDR3: CASSLSPLGSSPLHF
DNA: TGTGCCAGCAGTTTATCCCCACTTGGGTCTTCACCCCTCCACTTT
D: NA
size: NA
V: TRBV27
J: TRBJ1-6

CDR3: CSARTTGGTDTQYF
DNA: TGCAGTGCCCGGACAACCGGAGGCACAGATACGCAGTATTTT
D: NA
size: few
V: TRBV20-1
J: TRBJ2-3

CDR3: CASSPMGLNEQFF
DNA: TGCGCCAGCAGTCCGATGGGGTTGAATGAGCAGTTCTTC
D: NA
size: many
V: TRBV5-1
J: TRBJ2-1